This T cell receptor (beta chain) stems from a study of T cells and copy number aberrations in small-cell lung cancer (dated by TCRdb to about 2021). For the wider study: TCR repertoire sequencing was paired with whole-exome sequencing of the same tumor regions to relate T cell metrics to mutations and copy number aberrations. Tumor TCR data existed for over 16 patients, and some 15 patients had TCR data from both tumor tissue and normal tissue.

In the case of this clone: There is no known antigen for this receptor. Base qualities were left out, and no much larger clone turns up one base away.

From cysteine to phenylalanine, the CDR3 is 14 amino acids long. Kept here is only the CDR3 DNA, which spans 42 bases and is read in frame from base 1. Unmatched junction bases come to 3, with V trimmed by 5 bases and J by 1 base. The germline V gene (reference sequence) yields SEHNR for CDR1 and FQNEAQ for CDR2. The immunoSEQ hsTCRB Kit, with multiplexed V- and J-gene primers, was used to amplify TCR-beta CDR3 regions from genomic DNA. Unique DNA barcodes were added in a second PCR, and the samples were pooled together with one negative control and one positive control. An Illumina MiSeq running a 150-cycle paired-end protocol was used to sequence the pooled TCR-beta libraries. For the original study's pipeline: Adaptive Biotechnologies processed the raw sequencing data and produced a report containing normalized, annotated TCR-beta repertoires. T-cell density was computed as TCR-beta templates normalized to usable DNA, which was estimated by amplifying housekeeping genes. Richness counted unique rearrangements, and clonality was defined as 1 minus Pielou's evenness. Drawn from immuneACCESS, this table holds only the in-frame rearrangements with V and J called that TCRdb kept. Clones are partly lost; checked studies trace under half to an unresolved V gene and leave the rest unexplained. The V and J calls and clone size were taken over from that table, and D and trimming were inferred from the DNA. Across this sample there are some 10,000 clones, with nearly 80% seen only once. The ten biggest clones cover roughly 30% of the sample.

The donors were limited-stage small-cell lung cancer patients whose surgical resection took place in Hangzhou, China, between the late 2000s and the early 2020s. Every donor underwent upfront surgery with no preoperative chemotherapy or radiotherapy, and no donor received immunotherapy either before or after surgery. All 19 patients in the sequenced cohort were smokers or heavy second-hand smokers. Adjacent normal lung was collected at least 2 cm from the tumor margin and was morphologically confirmed by two pathologists to be free of malignant cells. The study used multi-region TCR-beta sequencing of resected limited-stage small-cell lung cancers together with tumor-adjacent lung tissue to characterize T cell repertoire heterogeneity. The AllPrep DNA/RNA FFPE Kit (Qiagen) was used to extract genomic DNA from the FFPE tissue. Study-wide conclusions, independent of this receptor: The study was limited by a small sample size because surgical resection is uncommon in small-cell lung cancer, and the findings require validation. Tumors had lower T-cell density, richness and clonality than adjacent lung tissue, though the difference in density was not significant. All specimens were formalin-fixed paraffin-embedded tissue, which is known to introduce sequencing artifacts.

The sample consisted of normal tissue next to the tumor. The TCR comes from a man in his sixties with small cell lung cancer. The rearranged chain carries TRBV7-9 and TRBJ1-1, and TRBD1 aligns with 8 junction nucleotides. CDR3 region: CASSLQGANTEAFF. The DNA sequence is TGTGCCAGCAGCCTGCAGGGGGCGAACACTGAAGCTTTCTTT.